The clone carrying this T cell receptor (beta chain) was recorded only once. Its antigen is currently unknown. This same CDR3 is encoded by further DNA sequences in the sample. The germline V gene has CDR1 MNHEY and CDR2 SMNVEV (reference sequence). This CDR3 spans 14 amino acids. Deletions cut 2 bases from V and 1 base from J, with 7 bases between. The data were obtained in a study of OX40 agonist ivuxolimab in advanced cancers. Background on the study: Patients got intravenous ivuxolimab at 0.01 to 10 mg/kg every 2 weeks. Study results and limitations: Researchers report that CD8+ T cells had, on average, more expanded clones than CD4+. Certain nonresponders likewise exhibited a low normalized T-cell clonal expansion.

With baseline, cycle 4 day 1, and cycle 7 day 1 as timepoints, blood was sampled. Here immunoSEQ multiplex PCR was the method, and the copy in TCRdb shows in-frame clones only, minus some. Among about 69,000 clones listed, 87% were seen once. The clonotype comes from an adult with an advanced solid tumor such as melanoma, head and neck, liver or kidney cancer. The sequenced sample was CD4+ or CD8+ T cells sorted from blood, obtained in a trial of the OX40 agonist ivuxolimab. V gene TRBV27 combines with J gene TRBJ2-3; weak D call: TRBD2 (6 bases). The CDR3 here is CASSLRRGTDTQYF. The CDR3 DNA is TGTGCCAGCAGTTTAAGGAGGGGCACAGATACGCAGTATTTT.